The 11 T cell receptor beta chains listed next were all sequenced from one sample in a study of blood T cell repertoires in COVID-19. Data came from immunoSEQ multiplex PCR; TCRdb stores just in-frame clones and leaves some out. The sample records some 400,000 clones, around 87% being singletons. Input material: peripheral blood. These receptors were taken from an older woman with COVID-19, enrolled during active disease.

The count of this clone is one. The rearrangement joins TRBV6-6 to TRBJ1-1, with unresolved D. The CDR3 is 14 amino acids. Germline V CDR1 and CDR2: MNHNY, SVGAGI (reference sequence). With 7 bases removed from V and 1 base from J, the gap between germline ends came to 13 bases. CDR3 DNA: TGTGCCAGCACCACAACCCCGCCGAACACTGAAGCTTTCTTT. Amino acids: CASTTTPPNTEAFF.

The chain carries TRBV6-6 and TRBJ2-7, with TRBD1 identical over 8 bases. Per germline, CDR1 MNHNY and CDR2 SVGAGI (reference sequence). The CDR3 is 15 amino acids. The V gene end was trimmed by 6 bases and the J gene end by 3 bases; junction bases not matched to a gene: 10. DNA of the CDR3: TGTGCCAGCAGATCTGGGACAGGCTCCAACTACGAGCAGTACTTC. Translating it yields CASRSGTGSNYEQYF.

The rearrangement links TRBV30 to TRBJ1-3; D is perhaps TRBD1 (5 bases). V was shortened by 4 bases and J by 0 bases, with 10 bases between the two germline ends. The germline gives CDR1 GTSNPN, CDR2 SVGIG (reference sequence). The CDR3 is 14 amino acids. In DNA, the CDR3 is TGTGCCTGGACCACAGGAAGCTCTGGAAACACCATATATTTT. Translation gives CAWTTGSSGNTIYF.

The rearrangement links TRBV2 to TRBJ2-1, with a weak D call TRBD2 (6 bases). CDR3 length equals 13 residues. With 7 bases removed from V and 7 bases from J, the gap between germline ends came to 14 bases. CDR1 is SNHLY and CDR2 is FYNNEI in the germline V gene. CDR3 in amino acids: CASNYRLGNEQFF. The CDR3, as DNA: TGTGCCAGCAACTACCGACTAGGAAATGAGCAGTTCTTC.

V usage is TRBV7-9 and J usage is TRBJ1-2; D is possibly TRBD1 (5 bases). The V end was cut by 2 bases, the J end by 2 bases, with 9 bases between. The CDR3 sequence is 14 residues long. Germline loops: CDR1 SEHNR, CDR2 FQNEAQ (reference sequence). CDR3 sequence: CASSLSGGNYGYTF. CDR3 coding DNA: TGTGCCAGCAGCTTATCGGGGGGAAACTATGGCTACACCTTC.

The chain is built from TRBV7-8 and TRBJ1-1; TRBD1 might be the D (5 bases). Per the germline V gene, CDR1 is SGHVS and CDR2 is FQNEAQ. With 3 bases removed from V and 2 bases from J, the gap between germline ends came to 16 bases. CDR3 length equals 16 residues. The CDR3 DNA is TGTGCCAGCAGCTTCCGGAGTGGAGGGGTTAACACTGAAGCTTTCTTT. Amino acids: CASSFRSGGVNTEAFF.

This chain links TRBV15 with TRBJ1-4, with D possibly TRBD1 on 6 matching bases. Trimming left V 3 bases short and J 5 bases short, with 13 bases between. CDR3 size: 15 residues. Germline loops: CDR1 LNHNV, CDR2 YYDKDF (reference sequence). CDR3 nucleotide sequence: TGTGCCACCAGCAGCTGGGACAATGGGAATGAAAAACTGTTTTTT. It yields the protein CATSSWDNGNEKLFF.

V gene TRBV5-1 combines with J gene TRBJ2-1; D may be TRBD2 (7 bases). Germline assignment: CDR1 SGHRS and CDR2 YFSETQ. V lost 4 bases to trimming and J lost 9 bases, with 23 bases between them. This CDR3 contains 16 residues. CDR3: CASSRPGQRGRGEQFF. CDR3 nucleotide sequence: TGCGCCAGCAGCAGACCCGGACAGCGGGGCCGAGGTGAGCAGTTCTTC.

This chain connects TRBV15 to TRBJ2-7; tentative D call: TRBD1 (6 bases). Germline V gene sequence: CDR1 LNHNV, CDR2 YYDKDF (reference sequence). V shed 4 bases and J shed 2 bases, with 9 bases lying between them. The CDR3 spans 13 residues. The CDR3 spells CATSKTGAYEQYF. As DNA, the CDR3 is TGTGCCACCAGCAAGACAGGAGCCTACGAGCAGTACTTC.

The chain couples TRBV12-3 or TRBV12-4 to TRBJ2-7, with D perhaps matching TRBD1 (6 bases). Trimming removed 6 bases at V and 2 bases at J, with 11 bases between. This CDR3 has 13 amino acids. This CDR3 reads CASRRQVPYEQYF. Here the CDR3 DNA reads TGTGCCAGCAGGCGACAGGTGCCCTACGAGCAGTACTTC.

The rearrangement links TRBV6-5 to TRBJ1-2; TRBD1 matches at 8 bases. CDR1 is MNHEY and CDR2 is SVGAGI in the germline V gene. V trimming: 0 bases; J trimming: 3 bases; junction bases outside the gene matches: 6. The CDR3 extends over 16 amino acids. Here the CDR3 reads CASSYSGQGFDYGYTF. CDR3 bases: TGTGCCAGCAGTTACTCCGGACAGGGCTTTGACTATGGCTACACCTTC.